Below are 16 T cell receptor beta chains sequenced from a single sample in a study of shared clonotypes between healthy human individuals. Positive CCR7 selection of CD45RO-negative cells yielded the naive CD8 cells, and terminally differentiated effector memory CD45RA+ cells were excluded. The method was immunoSEQ multiplex PCR; TCRdb's version includes in-frame clones alone and lacks a portion of them. The sample lists some 800,000 clones, 85% to 95% occurring once. Sequencing was carried out using naive CD8+ T cells sorted from blood. The receptors were sampled from a man aged 25-45 years in good health.

This chain joins TRBV27 and TRBJ1-1; D is uncertain. Trimming removed 3 bases at V and 8 bases at J, with 13 bases between. The length of the CDR3 is 13 residues. Germline CDR1 reads MNHEY; CDR2 reads SMNVEV (reference sequence). CDR3 sequence: CASSLGPGQEAFF. The DNA for the CDR3 is TGTGCCAGCAGTTTGGGTCCGGGTCAGGAAGCTTTCTTT.

The chain links TRBV4-1 to TRBJ2-4, with TRBD2 matching over 7 bases. Germline V CDR1 and CDR2: MGHRA, YSYEKL. CDR3 length: 16 amino acids. J gave up 1 base and V 8 bases, and 11 bases lay outside the gene matches. CDR3 residues: CASAEREEAAKNIQYF. CDR3 nucleotide sequence: TGCGCCAGCGCAGAACGGGAGGAGGCGGCCAAAAACATTCAGTACTTC.

This clone was seen a handful of times. The V gene is TRBV4-1, the J gene TRBJ1-5; maybe TRBD1 (6 bases). The CDR3 loop spans 14 amino acids. V shed 3 bases and J shed 4 bases, with 10 bases lying between them. Germline-derived CDR1 and CDR2 are MGHRA and YSYEKL. The CDR3 sequence: CASSHVDSNQPQHF. In DNA, the CDR3 is TGCGCCAGCAGCCACGTGGACAGTAATCAGCCCCAGCATTTT.

The chain joins TRBV27 to TRBJ1-4; D may be TRBD1 (6 bases). V lost 11 bases to trimming and J lost 3 bases, with 13 bases between them. Germline loops: CDR1 MNHEY, CDR2 SMNVEV (reference sequence). The CDR3 loop spans 13 amino acids. The CDR3 DNA reads TGTGCCGGAAAACAGGGATCTAATGAAAAACTGTTTTTT. Its translation is CAGKQGSNEKLFF.

The rearrangement joins TRBV4-1 to TRBJ2-1; tentative D call: TRBD1 (6 bases). The CDR3 spans 15 residues. The V and J ends lost 2 bases and 5 bases respectively, with 13 bases between them. Germline lookup yields CDR1 MGHRA and CDR2 YSYEKL. As DNA, the CDR3 is TGCGCCAGCAGCCAAAATCAGGGGTGGAACAATGAGCAGTTCTTC. It translates to CASSQNQGWNNEQFF.

The chain is built from TRBV5-4 and TRBJ2-1; D assignment may be TRBD1 or TRBD2 (6 bases each). The CDR3 runs to 15 residues. Germline V gene data show CDR1 as SGHNT and CDR2 as YYREEE (reference sequence). V was cut by 7 bases and J by 4 bases, with 18 bases left in between. The CDR3 nucleotides are TGTGCCAGCCTCCACCCGGGGGCGAGTTACAATGAGCAGTTCTTC. Translation gives CASLHPGASYNEQFF.

This clone came up once. The chain is built from TRBV2 and TRBJ2-7; D is uncertain. From germline, CDR1 is SNHLY and CDR2 FYNNEI. The CDR3 runs 15 residues. Trimming left V 7 bases short and J 3 bases short, with 19 bases between. For the CDR3, the DNA is TGTGCCAGCACGGACCGGCAATTAGGGTTCTACGAGCAGTACTTC. Protein: CASTDRQLGFYEQYF.

The chain links TRBV7-9 to TRBJ2-7, with D possibly TRBD1 on 6 matching bases. V lost 4 bases, J lost 3 bases, and 19 bases lay in between. The CDR3 is made up of 16 amino acids. Germline CDR1 is SEHNR and CDR2 is FQNEAQ (reference sequence). The CDR3 nucleotides are TGTGCCAGCAGCTACGTTTTGTCTGACAGGTACTACGAGCAGTACTTC. Translating it yields CASSYVLSDRYYEQYF.

The CDR3 loop is CASSQELAGPGELFF. The CDR3 nucleotides read TGCGCCAGCAGCCAAGAACTAGCGGGTCCCGGGGAGCTGTTTTTT. V and J are TRBV4-3 and TRBJ2-2; the match to TRBD2 covers 9 bases. Germline values: CDR1 LGHNA, CDR2 YSLEER. This CDR3 is 15 amino acids long. V lost 0 bases to trimming and J lost 6 bases; unmatched junction nucleotides: 2.

This clone was seen a single time. The chain carries TRBV19 and TRBJ2-1; the match to TRBD2 covers 13 bases. The V gene's germline CDR1 is LNHDA and CDR2 SQIVND (reference sequence). This CDR3 contains 16 residues. The V segment lost 3 bases and the J segment 8 bases; nucleotides outside the gene matches: 7. CDR3 coding DNA: TGTGCCAGTAGTATGTATGGACTAGCGGGAGTGTATGAGCAGTTCTTC. Residues: CASSMYGLAGVYEQFF.

The CDR3 bases are TGTGCCAGCAGTTACTCGATCCCCAGGCACAATGAGCAGTTCTTC. This translates into CASSYSIPRHNEQFF. This chain uses TRBV6-6 with TRBJ2-1; D is undetermined. The CDR3 spans 15 residues. Germline assignment: CDR1 MNHNY and CDR2 SVGAGI (reference sequence). The V end was cut by 0 bases, the J end by 5 bases, with 11 bases between.

J is TRBJ2-2 and V is TRBV11-3; D is unclear. The V gene lost 5 bases and the J gene lost 6 bases, with 19 bases spanning the gap. The CDR3 extends over 16 amino acids. The germline CDR1 and CDR2 sequences are SGHNT and YENEEA. The DNA of the CDR3 is TGTGCCAGCAGCCCCCGGGTCTCGAGGATACCCGGGGAGCTGTTTTTT. Amino acids: CASSPRVSRIPGELFF.

V gene TRBV7-6 combines with J gene TRBJ2-1; D is unresolved. This CDR3 has 16 amino acids. Germline assignment: CDR1 SGHVS and CDR2 FNYEAQ. V lost 0 bases to trimming and J lost 4 bases, with 13 bases between them. The CDR3 sequence is CASSLADQTPYNEQFF. CDR3 coding DNA: TGTGCCAGCAGCTTAGCGGATCAGACACCTTACAATGAGCAGTTCTTC.

CDR3 protein: CASSSTPGYSREQYF. As DNA, the CDR3 is TGTGCCAGCAGCTCTACCCCGGGCTACTCCCGCGAGCAGTACTTC. The rearrangement joins TRBV7-2 to TRBJ2-7; D is ambiguous. Germline V lookup: CDR1 SGHTA, CDR2 FQGNSA. CDR3 length: 15 residues. V was shortened by 4 bases and J by 6 bases, with 19 bases between the two germline ends. Full variable domain (remainder filled in from reference TRBV7-2 and TRBJ2-7): GAGVSQSPSNKVTEKGKDVELRCDPISGHTALYWYRQSLGQGLEFLIYFQGNSAPDKSGLPSDRFSAERTGGSVSTLTIQRTQQEDSAVYLCASSSTPGYSREQYFGPGTRLTVT.

V usage is TRBV29-1 and J usage is TRBJ1-1, with a possible D match to TRBD1 (6 bases). The ends were cut back, 5 bases at V and 3 bases at J, with 13 bases in the middle. Germline V gene sequence: CDR1 SQVTM, CDR2 ANQGSEA. This CDR3 comprises 13 residues. The CDR3 sequence: CSVRGGQYTEAFF. The CDR3 bases are TGCAGCGTTCGGGGGGGGCAGTACACTGAAGCTTTCTTT.

This clone appeared a single time. This chain joins TRBV28 and TRBJ2-7; TRBD2 is a possible D gene (6 bases). Germline values: CDR1 MDHEN, CDR2 SYDVKM. The V gene lost 3 bases and the J gene lost 3 bases, with 18 bases spanning the gap. The CDR3 totals 16 residues. CDR3 protein: CASSFQYARRDYEQYF. The CDR3 region has the DNA TGTGCCAGCAGTTTTCAGTACGCCAGGAGGGACTACGAGCAGTACTTC.